This record concerns one T cell receptor beta chain sequence. Data came from immunoSEQ multiplex PCR; TCRdb stores just in-frame clones and leaves some out. The sample lists about 150,000 clones; more than 85% were seen once. These data belong to a study of T cell responses to AZD1222 COVID-19 vaccine. The CDR3 extends over 14 amino acids. With 4 bases removed from V and 1 base from J, the gap between germline ends came to 11 bases. Germline assignment: CDR1 SGDLS and CDR2 YYNGEE. The chain combines TRBV9 with TRBJ2-5, with D possibly matching TRBD2 (6 bases). The origin of this receptor is an adult in good health. The specimen comprised peripheral blood, sampled on day 0 of AZD1222 vaccination. The CDR3 nucleotides are TGTGCCAGCAGCCCGGGACTCTCCCAAGAGACCCAGTACTTC. Protein: CASSPGLSQETQYF.